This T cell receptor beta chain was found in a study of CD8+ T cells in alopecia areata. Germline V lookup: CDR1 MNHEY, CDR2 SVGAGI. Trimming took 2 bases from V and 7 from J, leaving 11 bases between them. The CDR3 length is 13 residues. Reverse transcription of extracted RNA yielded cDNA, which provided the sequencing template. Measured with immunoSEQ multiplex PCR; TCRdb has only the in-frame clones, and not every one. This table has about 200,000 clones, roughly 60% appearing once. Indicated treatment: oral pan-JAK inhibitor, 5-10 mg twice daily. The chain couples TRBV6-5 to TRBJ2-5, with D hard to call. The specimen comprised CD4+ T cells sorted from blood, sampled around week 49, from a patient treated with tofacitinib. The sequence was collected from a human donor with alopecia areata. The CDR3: CASSYRSLSTQYF. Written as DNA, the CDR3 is TGTGCCAGCAGTTACAGATCCCTTTCGACCCAGTACTTC.